The sequence of this T cell receptor beta chain was determined in a study of blood T cell repertoires in COVID-19. Profiled with immunoSEQ multiplex PCR; TCRdb holds only in-frame clones, not every one. The sample consists of under 250,000 clones, 86% of them appearing once. Only a few counts were recorded for this clone. The origin of this receptor is a woman between 55 and 75 years old who had recovered from COVID-19. The source material was peripheral blood.

CDR3 nucleotide sequence: TGTGCCAGCCTTGACAGGGTAGGCACTGAAGCTTTCTTT. Its translation: CASLDRVGTEAFF. This rearrangement joins TRBV27 to TRBJ1-1; TRBD1 matches at 7 bases. J lost 4 bases, V lost 8 bases, and 7 bases had no gene match. Germline V gene sequence: CDR1 MNHEY, CDR2 SMNVEV (reference sequence). The CDR3 covers 13 residues.